The 32 T cell receptor beta chains given below trace back to one sample, sequenced in a study of OX40 agonist ivuxolimab in advanced cancers. Clones were read by immunoSEQ multiplex PCR, and TCRdb kept only the in-frame ones, dropping some. In the table there are about 28,000 clones, 65% to 90% of which are singletons. The sequenced sample was CD4+ or CD8+ T cells sorted from blood, obtained in a trial of the OX40 agonist ivuxolimab. These receptors all stem from an adult with an advanced solid tumor such as melanoma, head and neck, liver or kidney cancer.

The chain employs TRBV9 and TRBJ2-2, with D perhaps TRBD2 (5 bases). Germline CDR1 and CDR2: SGDLS and YYNGEE. Trimming shortened V by 2 bases and J by 5 bases, and 13 bases separated the two germline ends. The CDR3 contains 15 residues. DNA of the CDR3: TGTGCCAGCAGCGTGAGAAACACGGGGACCGGGGAGCTGTTTTTT. This gives the protein CASSVRNTGTGELFF.

This clone was seen once. This chain joins TRBV19 and TRBJ2-1; TRBD2 aligns across 9 bases. The germline V gene encodes CDR1 LNHDA and CDR2 SQIVND (reference sequence). V shed 7 bases, J shed 15 bases, and the junction held 7 bases outside the gene matches. The CDR3 is made up of 11 amino acids. The CDR3 DNA reads TGTGCCAGTAAGAAGCGGGGGGAACCGTTCTTC. It translates to CASKKRGEPFF.

This clone was observed once. CDR3 sequence: CASSPWGGSTDTQYF. Written as DNA, the CDR3 is TGTGCCAGTAGCCCCTGGGGGGGGAGCACAGATACGCAGTATTTT. The chain joins TRBV19 to TRBJ2-3; 7 positions agree with TRBD2. V dropped 6 bases and J dropped 0; count of bases not matched to a gene: 6. Germline values: CDR1 LNHDA, CDR2 SQIVND (reference sequence). CDR3 length: 15 amino acids.

The V gene is TRBV2, the J gene TRBJ2-7; D is unresolved. The V gene's germline CDR1 is SNHLY and CDR2 FYNNEI. Trimming left V 3 bases short and J 1 base short, with 10 bases between. This CDR3 has 14 residues. The CDR3 protein is CASSEGSLSYEQYF. CDR3 nucleotide sequence: TGTGCCAGCAGTGAGGGCAGCCTTTCCTACGAGCAGTACTTC.

The chain is built from TRBV6-6 and TRBJ2-5; perhaps D is TRBD1 or TRBD2 (5 bases each). V lost 9 bases to trimming and J lost 4 bases, with 15 bases between them. The CDR3 extends over 13 amino acids. Germline CDR1 MNHNY, CDR2 SVGAGI (reference sequence). The CDR3 here is CASLGPNRETQYF. The CDR3 DNA follows: TGTGCCAGTTTGGGACCAAACCGAGAGACCCAGTACTTC.

The chain couples TRBV14 to TRBJ2-2; 9 bases map to TRBD2. The length of the CDR3 is 15 residues. Trimming cost V 4 bases and J 1 base; bases outside gene matches: 1. Looked up from germline, CDR1 is SGHDN and CDR2 is FVKESK. In nucleotides, the CDR3 is TGTGCCAGCAGCCTAGCGGGGGTGAACACCGGGGAGCTGTTTTTT. It is translated as CASSLAGVNTGELFF.

The genes are TRBV6-6 and TRBJ1-5; D is possibly TRBD1 (5 bases). Between the trimmed V and J ends, which lost 4 bases and 2 bases, there was a span of 15 bases. Germline CDR1 is MNHNY and CDR2 is SVGAGI (reference sequence). The CDR3 is 16 amino acids. The CDR3 coding sequence is TGTGCCAGCAGTTTGGTAGGTACGGGGGGCAATCAGCCCCAGCATTTT. Protein: CASSLVGTGGNQPQHF.

J is TRBJ2-7 and V is TRBV27; D is possibly TRBD1 or TRBD2 (6 bases each). The CDR3 covers 15 residues. Germline V CDR1 and CDR2: MNHEY, SMNVEV (reference sequence). V was cut by 7 bases and J by 1 base, with 17 bases left in between. CDR3 DNA sequence: TGTGCCAGCAAAGTGAGCTCGGGGGCTTCCTACGAGCAGTACTTC. It encodes CASKVSSGASYEQYF.

The V call is TRBV15, the J call TRBJ2-2; weak D call: TRBD1 (6 bases). This CDR3 region has 15 residues. Between the trimmed V and J ends, which lost 0 bases and 4 bases, there was a span of 9 bases. CDR1 and CDR2 (germline): LNHNV, YYDKDF (reference sequence). The chain's CDR3 is CATSRDQGLTGELFF. The CDR3 nucleotides read TGTGCCACCAGCAGAGACCAGGGGCTCACCGGGGAGCTGTTTTTT. Supplemented by reference TRBV15 and TRBJ2-2, the full variable domain reads DAMVIQNPRYQVTQFGKPVTLSCSQTLNHNVMYWYQQKSSQAPKLLFHYYDKDFNNEADTPDNFQSRRPNTSFCFLDIRSPGLGDTAMYLCATSRDQGLTGELFFGEGSRLTVL.

This clone occurred a few times. This chain's CDR3 is CASSVEAGYEQYF. CDR3 sequence (DNA): TGTGCCAGCAGCGTAGAGGCTGGCTACGAGCAGTACTTC. J is TRBJ2-7 and V is TRBV9, with D unclear. Between the trimmed V and J ends, which lost 0 bases and 3 bases, there was a span of 7 bases. The germline gives CDR1 SGDLS, CDR2 YYNGEE. This CDR3 comprises 13 residues.

The V and J genes are TRBV5-4 and TRBJ2-5; D perhaps matches TRBD1 (6 bases). Per germline, CDR1 SGHNT and CDR2 YYREEE (reference sequence). This CDR3 spans 16 amino acids. The V and J ends lost 5 bases and 5 bases respectively, with 22 bases between them. CDR3 nucleotide sequence: TGTGCCAGCAGTTTCCGCCAGGGGTGGAGGCGGGAGACCCAGTACTTC. This encodes CASSFRQGWRRETQYF.

This chain connects TRBV28 to TRBJ1-1, with D unresolved. This CDR3 contains 12 residues. CDR1 and CDR2 from the germline V gene are MDHEN and SYDVKM. V lost 4 bases and J lost 8, with 11 bases in between. In DNA, the CDR3 is TGTGCCAGCAGTTACCAAGCTGGAGAAGCTTTCTTT. Its protein product is CASSYQAGEAFF. The full variable domain, rest sourced from reference TRBV28 and TRBJ1-1, is DVKVTQSSRYLVKRTGEKVFLECVQDMDHENMFWYRQDPGLGLRLIYFSYDVKMKEKGDIPEGYSVSREKKERFSLILESASTNQTSMYLCASSYQAGEAFFGQGTRLTVV.

This clone was recorded once. This chain joins TRBV19 and TRBJ1-5, with a possible D match to TRBD1 (6 bases). The CDR3 is 16 residues long. Germline-derived CDR1 and CDR2 are LNHDA and SQIVND (reference sequence). Trimming left V 7 bases short and J 6 bases short, with 22 bases between. The CDR3 DNA reads TGTGCCAGTAAATCTTGGTTAGGGGGGGCGGGTCAGCCCCAGCATTTT. Residues: CASKSWLGGAGQPQHF.

V usage is TRBV18 and J usage is TRBJ2-1, with 7 bases identical to TRBD2. The J segment lost 0 bases and the V segment lost 4 bases, leaving 0 bases of the junction unmatched. The germline CDR1 and CDR2 sequences are KGHSH and LQKENI. The CDR3 has 14 residues. In DNA form, the CDR3 reads TGTGCCAGCTCACGGGGGGGCTCCTACAATGAGCAGTTCTTC. It specifies CASSRGGSYNEQFF.

J is TRBJ2-7 and V is TRBV30, with D unresolved. The germline V gene has CDR1 GTSNPN and CDR2 SVGIG (reference sequence). The ends were cut back, 0 bases at V and 1 base at J, with 13 bases in the middle. This CDR3 is 15 amino acids long. The chain's CDR3 is CAWSVRADVSYEQYF. In nucleotides, the CDR3 is TGTGCCTGGAGTGTTAGGGCGGACGTTTCCTACGAGCAGTACTTC.

The rearrangement joins TRBV7-9 to TRBJ2-7, with TRBD1 matching 8 bases. CDR3 length: 12 amino acids. Looked up from germline, CDR1 is SEHNR and CDR2 is FQNEAQ (reference sequence). V shed 3 bases, J shed 10 bases, and the junction held 5 bases outside the gene matches. The CDR3 spells CASSLGQARQYF. In DNA form, the CDR3 reads TGTGCCAGCAGCTTGGGACAGGCCCGACAGTACTTC.

This clone was seen a handful of times. The V and J genes are TRBV25-1 and TRBJ2-1; D call uncertain. The length of the CDR3 is 16 residues. The germline V gene encodes CDR1 MGHDK and CDR2 SYGVNS. Trimming removed 3 bases from V and 8 bases from J, with 20 bases in between. DNA for the CDR3: TGTGCCAGCAGTGACGAGGCGGCCCCGGGTGGAGATGAGCAGTTCTTC. Its protein is CASSDEAAPGGDEQFF.

This clone was counted between two and nine times. V usage is TRBV6-1 and J usage is TRBJ2-7; the D gene is possibly TRBD2 (5 bases). Trimming took off 2 bases at V and 3 bases at J, with 11 bases between the two ends. Germline V CDR1 and CDR2: MNHNS, SASEGT. The CDR3 extends over 14 amino acids. For the CDR3, the DNA is TGTGCCAGCAGTGAAAGAGGGCCCCTCTACGAGCAGTACTTC. It is translated as CASSERGPLYEQYF.

The rearrangement uses TRBV27 and TRBJ1-4; 9 bases are shared with TRBD1. Per the germline V gene, CDR1 is MNHEY and CDR2 is SMNVEV (reference sequence). The CDR3 consists of 17 residues. Trimming cost V 5 bases and J 8 bases; bases outside gene matches: 15. CDR3 in amino acids: CASSLMQPGTGYEKLFF. The CDR3 nucleotides read TGTGCCAGCAGTCTTATGCAACCGGGGACAGGGTACGAAAAACTGTTTTTT.

This clone has just a few counts. V is TRBV15 and J is TRBJ2-7; D might be TRBD2 (5 bases). Trimming cost V 6 bases and J 4 bases, with 7 bases left between them. Per germline, CDR1 LNHNV and CDR2 YYDKDF (reference sequence). This CDR3 has 11 residues. This CDR3 is CATSGGYEQYF. CDR3 DNA sequence: TGTGCCACCAGTGGAGGTTACGAGCAGTACTTC.

The chain combines TRBV7-9 with TRBJ1-4, with TRBD1 as a possible D gene (6 bases). Trimming removed 5 bases from V and 7 bases from J, with 14 bases in between. The germline V gene encodes CDR1 SEHNR and CDR2 FQNEAQ (reference sequence). The CDR3 spans 14 residues. CDR3 in amino acids: CASSPRGAGEKLFF. CDR3 bases: TGTGCCAGCAGCCCCCGGGGGGCGGGTGAAAAACTGTTTTTT.

The chain employs TRBV6-4 and TRBJ2-1; possible D gene TRBD2, 6 bases. Germline V gives CDR1 MRHNA, CDR2 SNTAGT. Trimming took 11 bases from V and 0 from J, leaving 20 bases between them. CDR3 length: 16 amino acids. The CDR3 bases are TGTGCCGGGACTTCAGCGGATTTCAGCTCCTACAATGAGCAGTTCTTC. Residues: CAGTSADFSSYNEQFF.

The gene calls are TRBV5-1 and TRBJ1-5; D is ambiguous. The germline gives CDR1 SGHRS, CDR2 YFSETQ. Trimming pared 0 bases from V and 3 bases from J, leaving 7 bases between. This CDR3 is 14 amino acids long. The CDR3 bases are TGCGCCAGCAGCTTGGAGGGTCCCAATCAGCCCCAGCATTTT. Amino acid sequence: CASSLEGPNQPQHF.

This clone has only one observation. The rearrangement uses TRBV4-3 and TRBJ2-2; TRBD1 agrees at 7 bases. With 3 bases clipped from V and 5 bases from J, the junction kept 6 bases outside the gene matches. The CDR3 is 15 amino acids. The germline V gene encodes CDR1 LGHNA and CDR2 YSLEER. CDR3: CASSQANRGTGELFF. The CDR3 DNA sequence: TGCGCCAGCAGCCAGGCTAACAGGGGTACCGGGGAGCTGTTTTTT.

The chain recombines TRBV19 with TRBJ1-4; no definite D call. Germline values: CDR1 LNHDA, CDR2 SQIVND (reference sequence). V lost 2 bases, J lost 8 bases, and 21 bases lay in between. The CDR3 contains 17 residues. The CDR3 nucleotides read TGTGCCAGTAGTATACCCCTCGTCGACATCCGTTCGGAAAAACTGTTTTTT. Translated: CASSIPLVDIRSEKLFF.

V usage is TRBV27 and J usage is TRBJ2-7; 7 positions match TRBD1. Trimming removed 3 bases from V and 0 bases from J; junction bases left unmatched: 5. The CDR3 contains 15 residues. Germline V gene lookup returns CDR1 MNHEY and CDR2 SMNVEV (reference sequence). The CDR3 nucleotides read TGTGCCAGCAGTTTGAGGGGGCTGAGCTCCTACGAGCAGTACTTC. This codes for CASSLRGLSSYEQYF.

This rearrangement joins TRBV9 to TRBJ2-5; 8 bases are a match to TRBD1. Germline lookup yields CDR1 SGDLS and CDR2 YYNGEE. The V gene end was trimmed by 3 bases and the J gene end by 1 base; junction bases not matched to a gene: 5. The length of the CDR3 is 15 residues. The CDR3 sequence is CASSGGDRGQETQYF. The DNA for the CDR3 is TGTGCCAGCAGCGGGGGAGACAGGGGCCAAGAGACCCAGTACTTC.

This clone was recorded a few times. The CDR3, as DNA: TGTGCCACGAAAGGAGGCAATCAGCCCCAGCATTTT. This codes for CATKGGNQPQHF. This chain joins TRBV19 and TRBJ1-5; the D is unclear. The germline V and J ends were trimmed by 10 bases and 2 bases, with 9 bases remaining between them. The CDR3 extends over 12 amino acids. Germline values: CDR1 LNHDA, CDR2 SQIVND (reference sequence).

This clone occurred once. V usage is TRBV6-5 and J usage is TRBJ1-1; possible D gene TRBD1, 5 bases. CDR1 is MNHEY and CDR2 is SVGAGI in the germline V gene. The length of the CDR3 is 11 residues. Trimming removed 8 bases from V and 3 bases from J, with 7 bases in between. The DNA of the CDR3 is TGTGCCAGCGCGGGGGACACTGAAGCTTTCTTT. Its protein is CASAGDTEAFF.

This chain links TRBV6-1 with TRBJ2-7, with D uncertain. CDR1 and CDR2 (germline): MNHNS, SASEGT. The germline V and J ends were trimmed by 8 bases and 2 bases, with 10 bases remaining between them. This CDR3 region has 12 residues. CDR3 loop: CASWSDTYEQYF. DNA of the CDR3: TGTGCCAGCTGGTCCGACACCTACGAGCAGTACTTC.

This chain joins TRBV27 and TRBJ2-5; D may be TRBD2 (7 bases). Germline CDR1 reads MNHEY; CDR2 reads SMNVEV (reference sequence). CDR3 length equals 13 residues. The germline V and J ends were trimmed by 7 bases and 5 bases, with 14 bases remaining between them. The CDR3 coding sequence is TGTGCCAGCATGGGGGGGGCGTGGGAGACCCAGTACTTC. Protein: CASMGGAWETQYF.

By sample share, this clone is medium-sized. This chain connects TRBV20-1 to TRBJ2-7; D gene ambiguous. Germline values: CDR1 DFQATT, CDR2 SNEGSKA (reference sequence). V was cut by 3 bases and J by 6 bases, with 6 bases left in between. The CDR3 runs to 10 residues. CDR3 region: CSASRPEQYF. The CDR3 DNA reads as TGCAGTGCTAGCCGTCCCGAGCAGTACTTC.